This TCR beta chain comes out of a study of cytomegalovirus exposure and HLA in healthy donors. Overall study results and limits: Productive status was seen about 90% or about 30% of the time for most TCR beta V segments in an earlier analysis.

PCR primers comprised 60 Vbeta and 13 Jbeta primers. TCRdb keeps only in-frame clones here, not all; method: immunoSEQ multiplex PCR. The data show about 70,000 clones, and the top ten clones hold 1.7%. As concerns this clone: Its target is not known.

Germline loops: CDR1 LNHDA, CDR2 SQIVND (reference sequence). V lost 2 bases, J lost 5 bases, and 14 bases lay in between. CDR3 length: 15 amino acids. The receptor comes from a woman aged 30 to 39 in good health and CMV-seronegative. J is TRBJ2-3 and V is TRBV19; perhaps TRBD1 as D (6 bases). Source material: PBMCs. Here the CDR3 DNA reads TGTGCCAGTAGTATAACCAGGGGCGCGGTAGATACGCAGTATTTT. Protein sequence: CASSITRGAVDTQYF.